A selection of T cell receptor beta chains follows, all from one sample in a study of blood T cell repertoires in COVID-19. Clones were read by immunoSEQ multiplex PCR, and TCRdb kept only the in-frame ones, dropping some. The sample yields about 240,000 clones, 75% to 90% seen once. What was sequenced was peripheral blood. The receptors derive from a woman in her 30s who had recovered from COVID-19. CDR3s include the opening cysteine and the closing phenylalanine or tryptophan. D genes are given only for firm matches. The listing skips clone size in some rows; elsewhere it reads once, few, many or a size class.

v_gene,abundance,j_gene,d_gene,CDR3aa,CDR3nt
TRBV2,-,TRBJ2-1,TRBD2,CASSSSGGAYEQFF,TGTGCCAGCTCCTCAAGCGGGGGGGCCTATGAGCAGTTCTTC
TRBV2,-,TRBJ2-2,-,CASQLTGLSTGELFF,TGTGCCAGCCAATTGACAGGATTGAGCACCGGGGAGCTGTTTTTT
TRBV10-3,few,TRBJ1-1,-,CAIKTEIPSEAFF,TGTGCCATCAAAACTGAAATACCCTCGGAAGCTTTCTTT
TRBV9,-,TRBJ1-6,-,CASSAAGRTTTLHF,TGTGCCAGCAGCGCAGCGGGACGGACGACTACCCTCCACTTT
TRBV19,-,TRBJ2-1,-,CASLGQADPYNEQFF,TGTGCCAGTCTGGGCCAGGCTGACCCTTACAATGAGCAGTTCTTC
TRBV5-1,-,TRBJ2-7,TRBD2,CASSLIAGSSYEQYF,TGCGCCAGCAGCTTGATAGCGGGGAGTTCCTACGAGCAGTACTTC
TRBV3-1/TRBV3-2,-,TRBJ2-7,TRBD1,CASSPNLWDRATYEQYF,TGTGCCAGCAGCCCCAACCTATGGGACAGGGCTACCTACGAGCAGTACTTC
TRBV3-1/TRBV3-2,-,TRBJ2-2,-,CASSQGTSTGELFF,TGTGCCAGCAGCCAGGGGACTTCCACCGGGGAGCTGTTTTTT
TRBV3-1/TRBV3-2,-,TRBJ2-2,TRBD2,CASSPQLGGTGELFF,TGTGCCAGCAGCCCCCAACTGGGGGGGACCGGGGAGCTGTTTTTT
TRBV7-6,-,TRBJ1-2,-,CASSLAGAGSNYGYTF,TGTGCCAGCAGCTTAGCGGGGGCAGGGTCAAACTATGGCTACACCTTC
TRBV19,few,TRBJ1-5,-,CASSPQNSNQPQHF,TGTGCCAGTAGTCCCCAGAATAGCAATCAGCCCCAGCATTTT
TRBV15,-,TRBJ1-1,TRBD1,CATSRERGRAEAFF,TGTGCCACCAGCAGAGAAAGGGGGCGGGCTGAAGCTTTCTTT
TRBV6-6,many,TRBJ1-1,TRBD1,CASSLGQGGYTEAFF,TGTGCCAGCAGTCTCGGACAGGGAGGGTACACTGAAGCTTTCTTT
TRBV6-2/TRBV6-3,-,TRBJ1-2,TRBD1,CASSYSGTGVGYTF,TGTGCCAGCAGTTACTCCGGGACAGGAGTAGGCTACACCTTC
TRBV19,-,TRBJ2-1,TRBD1,CASSPGQGKGFF,TGTGCCAGTAGTCCCGGACAGGGAAAGGGGTTCTTC
TRBV5-1,-,TRBJ1-2,-,CASSLERADINYGYTF,TGCGCCAGCAGCTTGGAACGTGCGGACATAAACTATGGCTACACCTTC
TRBV2,-,TRBJ2-1,TRBD1,CASRAGQGAYNEQFF,TGTGCCAGCAGAGCAGGACAGGGGGCATACAATGAGCAGTTCTTC
TRBV5-1,few,TRBJ1-2,TRBD1,CASSLALGQGLSGYTF,TGCGCCAGCAGCTTGGCCTTAGGACAGGGCCTATCCGGCTACACCTTC
TRBV6-6,-,TRBJ1-6,-,CASSSGSGLNNSPLHF,TGTGCCAGCTCCTCCGGGAGTGGGTTGAATAATTCACCCCTCCACTTT
TRBV9,-,TRBJ2-1,TRBD2,CASSASPTTSVRSSYNEQFF,TGTGCCAGCAGCGCCTCGCCGACGACTAGCGTCCGGAGCTCCTACAATGAGCAGTTCTTC